This T cell receptor (beta chain) came from a study of cytomegalovirus exposure and HLA in healthy donors (dated by TCRdb to the late 2010s). With regard to the full study: In an earlier analysis of under 750 of the donors, 276 Gb of sequence data and approximately 100 million unique TCR beta sequences from about 179 million T cells were reported. A later genetic analysis used genome-wide SNP genotypes for about 55% of the 666 donors, treating that subset as a discovery cohort. Every repertoire in the discovery cohort had been generated on one and the same sequencing platform. The aim of the study was to test whether cataloging public T cell receptors could identify signatures of past pathogen exposure. An earlier analysis of roughly 580 of the donors used high-throughput TCR beta sequencing to judge whether each TCR beta V gene segment behaved as functional or pseudogenic. The study used immunosequencing to profile the T cell repertoires of 670 or so subjects and linked those repertoires to cytomegalovirus serostatus. Of the approximately 400 genotyped donors, approximately 80% fell in the genetic ancestry cluster associated with self-reported Caucasian donors. Typing coverage differed by locus: A, B, C, DRB1 and DQB1 were typed in roughly 629-630 donors, DQA1 in 522, DPA1 in approximately 610, and DPB1 in approximately 450. Roughly 5 DR-DQ haplotypes were handled as single units for association and clustering, since linkage in the cohort was strong. Donor age, sex, ethnicity and CMV serostatus were compiled together with the repertoire data. In a later analysis, previously published TCR beta repertoires from several hundred donors were re-analyzed and high-resolution HLA genotyping was added so that TCR occurrence patterns could be studied. Across some 400 genotyped donors of the cohort, an average of 235,054 unique TCR beta nucleotide sequences per donor were sequenced, and approximately 19% of those sequences were non-productive. High-throughput TCR immunosequencing, statistical association of individual TCRs with disease status, and machine learning were combined to predict cytomegalovirus infection status. The later analysis used no new phenotypic data to find candidate immune exposures, relying instead on TCR beta sequences and their occurrence across donors. Along with the approximately 700-subject first cohort, a separate validation cohort of 120 different subjects was used. HLA typing included class I and class II loci at four-digit resolution. About 330 gigabases of sequencing data and 70 million to 95 million unique TCR sequences made up an early release that covered approximately 700 HLA-typed donors. Paper-wide results and their limitations: In a later genetic analysis, a missense DCLRE1C variant was associated with V-gene and J-gene trimming of TCR beta chains, and the association was replicated in an independent cohort. The cohort was sequenced for TCR beta chains only, and without alpha or paired-chain data the features that could be detected were limited. Specific HLA alleles were associated with 15,000 to 20,000 TCR beta sequences at a false discovery rate of 0.05 in a later analysis. A further reported finding was that TCR beta sequences accurately predicted the HLA-A and HLA-B alleles for most subjects in the first cohort. A few of the identified cytomegalovirus-associated TCR beta chains were confirmed in vitro to be specific for cytomegalovirus antigens. The presence/absence analyses assumed that sequencing depth was roughly uniform across donors, and that assumption may not be true. Cytomegalovirus status was reported to be diagnosed by the classifier with high specificity and sensitivity in both the original and validation cohorts. The authors suggested that the approach could potentially be extended to other disease states and immunological phenotypes. A cluster of highly shared sequence variants was judged likely to represent a technical artifact of the sequencing pipeline. In a later analysis, most CMV-associated TCR beta chains were found to appear HLA-restricted, with HLA associations seemingly driven largely by CMV exposure. In a later analysis, HLA-associated TCR beta chains showed more clonal expansion and lower generation probabilities than non-associated chains that were equally common. The study gave a list of under 200 TCR beta chains associated with cytomegalovirus. Across donors, most TCR sequences were observed very rarely, whereas some public TCRs were present in many individuals. CMV serostatus was the only immune exposure information available for the cohort. Because some donors lacked HLA typing at each locus, the association tests relied only on the typed subset. Several of the top co-occurrence clusters appeared to be linked to parvovirus B19, influenza, CMV and Epstein-Barr virus, according to a later analysis. A later genetic analysis reported fewer N-insertions in productive TCRs among donors in an Asian-associated ancestry cluster than the approximately 700-donor mean. An earlier analysis of some 590 of the donors showed that most TCR beta V segments appeared in productive rearrangements either about 90% or about 30% of the time, which broadly matched IMGT annotations. A later analysis found that TCR association rates varied across HLA loci, with DRB1 alleles showing the most associated TCRs and HLA-C alleles the fewest. When HLA alleles, especially DR and DQ, strongly co-occurred, attributing TCR associations to individual alleles was difficult. Because counts were too low, 15 to 20 rarely observed V segments, including chromosome 9 orphons, were excluded from the earlier analysis of 587 of the donors. Linkage disequilibrium might explain the correlated functional status among segregating V segments, but an unknown experimental factor could not be excluded. Some IMGT-functional V segments, including TRBV6-2 and TRBV6-3, could not be told apart with the 87-base-pair reads, so those segments were excluded.

The cohort comprised fewer than 700 healthy bone marrow donors. Cohort members were all nominally healthy when sampled, although unrecorded immune exposures were likely present. The donor was CMV seronegative and was included in the group of a few hundred seronegative cohort members. A peripheral blood sample was collected from each donor, and TCR beta sequencing was performed on peripheral blood mononuclear cells. Genomic DNA extraction from the blood cell samples was performed with the Qiagen DNeasy Blood Extraction Kit. Concerning this clone itself: Its recognized antigen is unknown.

The library came from the immunoSEQ multiplex PCR assay. For the multiplex PCR, a mixture combining 60 forward primers for TCR Vbeta segments and 13 reverse primers for TCR Jbeta segments was used. The CDR3 region of rearranged TCR beta genes was amplified from genomic DNA with a multiplex PCR assay. The Illumina HiSeq System was used to sequence the amplified TCR beta libraries as 87-base-pair reads. Under the source paper's analysis protocol: A later analysis counted tens of millions of unique TCR beta chains across the 666 repertoires, and 10 million to 11 million of these chains were shared by at least two donors. Raw reads were error-corrected and collapsed into unique sequences with a nearest-neighbor algorithm that merged closely related sequences to remove PCR and sequencing errors. Alignment of CDR3 sequences to IMGT reference sequences was used to assign V, D and J gene segments. For a sequence to be retained, at least a six-nucleotide match to both a V gene segment and a J gene segment was required. A rearrangement was called productive if the CDR3 had no stop codons and remained in frame with V and J, and every other rearrangement was called non-productive. CDR3 was defined according to IMGT convention as the region running from the second conserved V-encoded cysteine to the conserved J-encoded phenylalanine. The earlier analysis of a few hundred of the donors excluded sequences that lacked an unambiguous match to a single V gene segment. An earlier analysis of about 600 of the donors called V segments functional above 56.7% productive rearrangements and segregating when the between-donor standard deviation exceeded 5%. To diagnose cytomegalovirus status from the catalog of TCR beta chain sequences, a statistical classification framework was built. A later analysis assigned V and J genes by comparing TCR nucleotide sequences with IMGT/GENE-DB human TR gene sequences. The TCRdist pipeline was used in a later analysis to assign CDR3 sequences and most-parsimonious VDJ recombination scenarios. In a later analysis, every TCR beta chain was defined by the combination of its CDR3 amino acid sequence and its V-gene family, and reads without a unique V-gene family were dropped. In a later analysis, 500 to 650 highly shared, low-generation-probability nucleotide sequences were removed to address suspected cross-contamination and a sequencing artifact. In a later analysis, a clonal expansion index for each public chain was calculated from normalized within-repertoire ranks of inferred template counts. In a later analysis, generation probabilities were computed using a VDJ recombination model fitted to out-of-frame rearrangements, and the results were checked against IGoR. A later analysis scored TCR-TCR, TCR-HLA and TCR-CMV co-occurrence with hypergeometric tests, applying a repertoire-size bias correction to TCR pairs. In a later analysis, false discovery rates were estimated by permuting HLA or CMV assignments 20 times. In a later analysis, co-occurring TCRs were grouped using DBSCAN, and TCRdist sequence similarity was added for clustering within HLA-allele-positive subsets. For co-occurrence clustering, repertoires with fewer than 30,000 or more than 120,000 public chains were excluded, along with 5 or 6 repertoires with anomalous nucleotide sharing. Not all clones reach the TCRdb copy of this immuneACCESS table, which keeps in-frame sequences only. Checked studies attribute under half of the gap to unresolved V genes and leave the rest unexplained. Clone size and V and J calls were adopted from that table, with D and trimming inferred from the DNA. The sample's own table lists approximately 190,000 clones. Clones ranked in the top ten supply less than 0.85% of the sample.

The CDR3 spans 17 residues, from the cysteine through the phenylalanine. The DNA shown is the 51-base CDR3, in frame from base 1. Per the germline V gene, SGHRS is the CDR1 and YFSETQ is the CDR2. V sheds 4 bases and J sheds 0 bases, leaving 14 bases between their ends. The TCR originated in a boy aged 5-17 years in good health and CMV-seronegative. Here the chain combines TRBV5-1 and TRBJ2-6; the D region possibly corresponds to TRBD1 (6 bases align). Sequencing was performed on PBMCs. The sequence in DNA is TGCGCCAGCAGCGCCAGGGACAAGGGCTCTGGGGCCAACGTCCTGACTTTC. Translated, this is CASSARDKGSGANVLTF.